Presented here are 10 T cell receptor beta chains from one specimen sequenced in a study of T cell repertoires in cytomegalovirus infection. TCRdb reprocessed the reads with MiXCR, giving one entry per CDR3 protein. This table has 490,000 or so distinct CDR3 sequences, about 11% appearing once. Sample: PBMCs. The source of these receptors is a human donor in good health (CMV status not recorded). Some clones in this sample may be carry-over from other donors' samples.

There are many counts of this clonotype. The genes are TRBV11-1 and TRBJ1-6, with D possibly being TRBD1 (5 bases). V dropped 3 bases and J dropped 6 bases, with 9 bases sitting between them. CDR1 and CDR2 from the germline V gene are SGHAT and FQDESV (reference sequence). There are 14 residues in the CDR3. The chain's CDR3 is CASSLGPSNSPLHF. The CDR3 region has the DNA TGTGCCAGCAGCTTGGGACCTTCTAATTCACCCCTCCACTTT.

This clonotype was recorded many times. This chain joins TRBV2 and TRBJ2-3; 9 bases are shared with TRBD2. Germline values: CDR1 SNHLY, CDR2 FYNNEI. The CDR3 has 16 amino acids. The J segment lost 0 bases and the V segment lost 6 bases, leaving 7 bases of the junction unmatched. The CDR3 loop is CASSAGLADSTDTQYF. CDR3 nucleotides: TGTGCCAGCAGCGCGGGACTAGCCGACAGCACAGATACGCAGTATTTT.

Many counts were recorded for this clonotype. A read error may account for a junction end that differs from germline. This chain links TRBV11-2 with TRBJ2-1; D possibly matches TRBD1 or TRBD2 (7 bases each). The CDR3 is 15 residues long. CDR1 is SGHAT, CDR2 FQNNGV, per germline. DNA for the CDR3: TGTGCCAGCAGCTCTATTAGCGGTCCACCAGGGGGGGCGATCTTC. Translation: CASSSISGPPGGAIF.

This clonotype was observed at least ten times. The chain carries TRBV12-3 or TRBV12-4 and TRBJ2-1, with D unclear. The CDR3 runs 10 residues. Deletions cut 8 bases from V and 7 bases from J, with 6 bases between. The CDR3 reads CASGRNEQFF. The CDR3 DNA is TGTGCCAGCGGTAGGAATGAGCAGTTCTTC.

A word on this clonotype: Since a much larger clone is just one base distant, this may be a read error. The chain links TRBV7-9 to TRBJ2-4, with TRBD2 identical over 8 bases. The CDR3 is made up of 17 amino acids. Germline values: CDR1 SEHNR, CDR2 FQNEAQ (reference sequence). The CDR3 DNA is TGTGCCAGCAGCCCGGGGGCGGGAGGCCCAGCCAAAAACATTCGGTACTTC. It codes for CASSPGAGGPAKNIRYF.

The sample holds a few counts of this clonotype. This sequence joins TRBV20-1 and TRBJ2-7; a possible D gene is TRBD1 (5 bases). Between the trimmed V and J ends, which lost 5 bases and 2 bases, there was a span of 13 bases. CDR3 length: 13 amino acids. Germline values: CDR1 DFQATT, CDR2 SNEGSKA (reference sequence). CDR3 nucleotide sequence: TGCAGTGCTGGCAGTAGACAGACCTACGAGCAGTACTTC. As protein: CSAGSRQTYEQYF.

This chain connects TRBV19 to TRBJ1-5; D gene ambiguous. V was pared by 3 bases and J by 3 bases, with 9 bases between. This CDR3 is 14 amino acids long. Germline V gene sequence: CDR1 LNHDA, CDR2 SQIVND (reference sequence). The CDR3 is CASSINSPNQPQHF. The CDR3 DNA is TGTGCCAGTAGTATCAACAGTCCCAATCAGCCCCAGCATTTT.

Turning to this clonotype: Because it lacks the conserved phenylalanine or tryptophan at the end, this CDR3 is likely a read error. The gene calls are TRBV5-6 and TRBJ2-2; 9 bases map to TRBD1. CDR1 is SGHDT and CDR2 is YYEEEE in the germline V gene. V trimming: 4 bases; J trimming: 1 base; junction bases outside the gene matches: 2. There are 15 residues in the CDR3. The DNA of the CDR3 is TGTGCCAGCAGCCCGGACAGGGGGAACACCGGGGAGCTGTTTGTT. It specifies CASSPDRGNTGELFV.

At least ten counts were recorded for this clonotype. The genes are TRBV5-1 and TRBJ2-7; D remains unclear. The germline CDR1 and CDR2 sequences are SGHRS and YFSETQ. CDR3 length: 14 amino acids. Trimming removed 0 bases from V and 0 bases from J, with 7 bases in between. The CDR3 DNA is TGCGCCAGCAGCTTGGTTCCGGACTCCTACGAGCAGTACTTC. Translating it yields CASSLVPDSYEQYF.

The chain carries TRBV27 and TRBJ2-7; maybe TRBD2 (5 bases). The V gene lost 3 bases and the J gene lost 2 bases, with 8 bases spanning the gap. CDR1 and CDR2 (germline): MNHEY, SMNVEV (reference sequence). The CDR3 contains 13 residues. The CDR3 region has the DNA TGTGCCAGCAGTTTGAGGGCCCCCTACGAGCAGTACTTC. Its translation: CASSLRAPYEQYF.